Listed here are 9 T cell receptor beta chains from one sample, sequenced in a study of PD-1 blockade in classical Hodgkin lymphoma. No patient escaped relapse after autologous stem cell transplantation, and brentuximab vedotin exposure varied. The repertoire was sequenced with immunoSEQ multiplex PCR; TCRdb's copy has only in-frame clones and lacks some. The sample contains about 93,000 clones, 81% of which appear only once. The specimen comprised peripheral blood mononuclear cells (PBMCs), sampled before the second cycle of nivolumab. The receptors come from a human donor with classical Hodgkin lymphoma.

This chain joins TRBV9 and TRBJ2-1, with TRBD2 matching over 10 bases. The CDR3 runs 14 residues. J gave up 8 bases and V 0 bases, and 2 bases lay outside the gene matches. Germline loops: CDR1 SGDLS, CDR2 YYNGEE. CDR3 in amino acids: CASSVVGTSDEQFF. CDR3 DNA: TGTGCCAGCAGCGTAGTCGGGACTAGCGATGAGCAGTTCTTC.

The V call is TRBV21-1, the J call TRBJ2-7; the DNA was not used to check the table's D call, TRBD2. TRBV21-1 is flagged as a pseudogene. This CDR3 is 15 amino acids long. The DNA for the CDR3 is TGTGCCAGCAGCGTTAGACTAGCTGGGTACTACGAGCAGTACTTC. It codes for CASSVRLAGYYEQYF.

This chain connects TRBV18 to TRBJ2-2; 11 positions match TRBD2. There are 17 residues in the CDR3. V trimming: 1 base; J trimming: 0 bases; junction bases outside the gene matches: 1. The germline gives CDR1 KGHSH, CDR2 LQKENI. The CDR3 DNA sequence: TGTGCCAGCTCACCACGACTAGCGGGGCCGAACACCGGGGAGCTGTTTTTT. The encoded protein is CASSPRLAGPNTGELFF.

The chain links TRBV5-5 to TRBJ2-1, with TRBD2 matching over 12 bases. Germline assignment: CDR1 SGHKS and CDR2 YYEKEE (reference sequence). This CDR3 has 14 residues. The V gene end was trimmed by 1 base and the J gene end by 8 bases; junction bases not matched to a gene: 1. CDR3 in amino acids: CASSLLAGGDEQFF. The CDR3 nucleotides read TGTGCCAGCAGCTTGCTAGCGGGAGGGGATGAGCAGTTCTTC.

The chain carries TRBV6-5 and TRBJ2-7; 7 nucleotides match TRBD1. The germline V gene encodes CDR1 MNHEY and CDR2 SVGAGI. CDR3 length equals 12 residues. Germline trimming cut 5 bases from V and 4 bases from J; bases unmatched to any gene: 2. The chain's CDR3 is CASSLQGYEQYF. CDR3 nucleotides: TGTGCCAGCAGTCTACAGGGGTACGAGCAGTACTTC.

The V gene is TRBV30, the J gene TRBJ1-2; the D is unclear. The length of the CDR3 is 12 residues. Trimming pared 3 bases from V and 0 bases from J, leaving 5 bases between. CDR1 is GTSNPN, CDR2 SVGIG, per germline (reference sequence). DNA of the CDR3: TGTGCCTGGAGGTCAGCTAACTATGGCTACACCTTC. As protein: CAWRSANYGYTF. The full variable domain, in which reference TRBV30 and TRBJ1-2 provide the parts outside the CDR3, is SQTIHQWPATLVQPVGSPLSLECTVEGTSNPNLYWYRQAAGRGLQLLFYSVGIGQISSEVPQNLSASRPQDRQFILSSKKLLLSDSGFYLCAWRSANYGYTFGSGTRLTVV.

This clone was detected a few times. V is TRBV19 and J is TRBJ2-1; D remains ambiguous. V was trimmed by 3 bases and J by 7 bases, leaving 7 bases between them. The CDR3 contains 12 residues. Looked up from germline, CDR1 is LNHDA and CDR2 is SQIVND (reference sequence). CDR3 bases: TGTGCCAGTAGTATTAGGTTAAATGAGCAGTTCTTC. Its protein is CASSIRLNEQFF.

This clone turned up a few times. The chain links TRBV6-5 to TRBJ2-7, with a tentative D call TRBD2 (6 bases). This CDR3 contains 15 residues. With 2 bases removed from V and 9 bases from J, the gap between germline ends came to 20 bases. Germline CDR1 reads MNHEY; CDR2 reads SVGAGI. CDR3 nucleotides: TGTGCCAGCAGTTACGTGGGGGGAAGTATCGGCGTGCAGTACTTC. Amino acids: CASSYVGGSIGVQYF.

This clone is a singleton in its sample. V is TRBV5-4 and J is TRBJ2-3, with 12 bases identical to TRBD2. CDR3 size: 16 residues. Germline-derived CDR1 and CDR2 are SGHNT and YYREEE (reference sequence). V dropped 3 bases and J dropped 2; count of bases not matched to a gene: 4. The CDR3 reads CASSSRTSGDTDTQYF. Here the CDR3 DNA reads TGTGCCAGCAGCTCCCGGACTAGCGGGGACACAGATACGCAGTATTTT.